This T cell receptor (beta chain) was sequenced for a study of blood T cell repertoires in COVID-19. Study in general: COVID-19 samples from acute and convalescent phases originated in the United States, Italy and Spain. T cells, B-cell-depleted T cells, or PBMCs provided the cDNA or gDNA that served as material.

Deletions cut 1 base from V and 0 bases from J, with 4 bases between. The CDR3 is made up of 15 amino acids. The germline CDR1 and CDR2 sequences are MDHEN and SYDVKM. Per the study methods: Estimation of nucleated cell counts was performed using reference gene primer amplification. The table came from immunoSEQ multiplex PCR; TCRdb's copy has only in-frame clones and leaves some out. V, J and clone size are those of that table, while D and trimming were read from the DNA. This sample yields fewer than 200,000 clones, of which around nine tenths are seen a single time; roughly an eighth belongs to the top ten. Seattle's enrolled individuals joined amid active infection and were then monitored longitudinally.

The rearrangement links TRBV28 to TRBJ1-6, with D hard to call. The source material was peripheral blood. This TCR came from a woman in her 70s with COVID-19, enrolled during active disease. CDR3 nucleotide sequence: TGTGCCAGCAGTTTATCTAGCTCCTATAATTCACCCCTCCACTTT. Residues: CASSLSSSYNSPLHF.